The T cell receptor (beta chain) under discussion was sequenced for a study of monozygotic twins with inflammatory bowel disease. Per germline, CDR1 DFQATT and CDR2 SNEGSKA (reference sequence). This CDR3 contains 14 residues. TCRdb derives one entry per CDR3 protein from the 5' RACE reads, leaving out DNA. Listed are about 160,000 distinct CDR3 sequences; around 7.2% falls within the top ten. Sequencing was done on a sample of blood. The chain couples TRBV20-1 to TRBJ2-2; without DNA, the TCRdb call of TRBD1 cannot be checked. This TCR derives from a human donor with ulcerative colitis or Crohn's disease, or a healthy co-twin of an affected twin (not recorded which). CDR3 region: CSANWGGPSGELFF.